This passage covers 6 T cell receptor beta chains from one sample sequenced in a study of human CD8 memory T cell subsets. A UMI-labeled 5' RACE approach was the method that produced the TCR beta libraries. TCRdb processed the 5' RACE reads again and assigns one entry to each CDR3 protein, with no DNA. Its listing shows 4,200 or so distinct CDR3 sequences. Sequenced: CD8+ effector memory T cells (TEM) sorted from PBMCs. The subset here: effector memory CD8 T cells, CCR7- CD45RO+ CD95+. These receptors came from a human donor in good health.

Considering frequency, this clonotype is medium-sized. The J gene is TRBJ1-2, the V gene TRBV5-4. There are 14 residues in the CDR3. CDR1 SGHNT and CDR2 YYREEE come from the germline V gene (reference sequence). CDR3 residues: CASSLPGSNYGYTF.

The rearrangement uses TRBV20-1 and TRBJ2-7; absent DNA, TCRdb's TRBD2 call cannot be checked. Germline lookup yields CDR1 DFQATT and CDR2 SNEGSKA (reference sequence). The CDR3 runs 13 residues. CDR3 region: CSARGLAGVEQYF.

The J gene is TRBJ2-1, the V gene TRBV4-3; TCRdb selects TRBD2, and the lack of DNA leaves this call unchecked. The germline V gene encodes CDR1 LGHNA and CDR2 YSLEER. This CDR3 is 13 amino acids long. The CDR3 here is CASSQRRGNEQFF.

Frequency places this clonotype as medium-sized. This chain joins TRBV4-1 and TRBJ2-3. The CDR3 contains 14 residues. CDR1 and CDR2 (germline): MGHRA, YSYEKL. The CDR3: CASSQRENTDTQYF.

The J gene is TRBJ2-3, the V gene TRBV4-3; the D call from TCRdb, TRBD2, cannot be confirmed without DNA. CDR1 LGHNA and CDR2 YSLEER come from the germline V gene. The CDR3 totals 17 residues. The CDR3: CASSQEPAGGPSDTQYF.

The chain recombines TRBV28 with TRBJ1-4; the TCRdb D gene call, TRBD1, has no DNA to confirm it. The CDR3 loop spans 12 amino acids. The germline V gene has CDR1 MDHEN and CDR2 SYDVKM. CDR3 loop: CASSPPRGKLFF.